One sample yielded the 25 T cell receptor beta chains listed below, sequenced in a study of vaccination and CD4 T cells after COVID-19. The treatment denotes: roughly 10-day PBMC culture with coronavirus spike peptide pools or control peptides (ViraFEST assay). Cultured CD4+ T cell DNA underwent sequencing with the Oncomine TCR Beta short-read assay. In TCRdb, the PCR reads were re-called with MiXCR into one record per CDR3 protein. The sample shows around 10,000 distinct CDR3 sequences, approximately 57% of them seen only once. Antigens for these TCRs are unknown. Sequenced here: cultured CD4+ T cells from blood, sampled after SARS-CoV-2 vaccination. Source of these receptors: a human donor with COVID-19.

This sequence joins TRBV6-1 and TRBJ1-6, with TRBD1 matching over 9 bases. Trimming removed 6 bases from V and 9 bases from J; junction bases left unmatched: 9. The CDR3 has 15 residues. Germline V gene sequence: CDR1 MNHNS, CDR2 SASEGT. CDR3 coding DNA: TGTGCCAGCAGGGCTCCGGGACAGGGTGCTTCACCCCTCCACTTT. Its translation is CASRAPGQGASPLHF.

This clonotype has just a few counts. This rearrangement joins TRBV20-1 to TRBJ1-1, with a possible D match to TRBD1 (5 bases). In germline, CDR1 is DFQATT, CDR2 SNEGSKA (reference sequence). Trimming removed 6 bases from V and 1 base from J, with 12 bases in between. CDR3 size: 13 residues. CDR3 sequence reads: CSARDGQNTEAFF. The DNA of the CDR3 is TGCAGTGCAAGGGACGGGCAGAACACTGAAGCTTTCTTT.

The V gene is TRBV7-2, the J gene TRBJ2-2, with 7 nucleotides matching TRBD2. J gave up 0 bases and V 4 bases, and 2 bases lay outside the gene matches. CDR3 length: 15 amino acids. Germline lookup yields CDR1 SGHTA and CDR2 FQGNSA. CDR3: CASSSAGTNTGELFF. The CDR3, as DNA: TGTGCCAGCAGCTCAGCGGGGACGAACACCGGGGAGCTGTTTTTT.

The chain couples TRBV1 to TRBJ2-3; no check of the table's D call, TRBD2, against the DNA was made. TRBV1 is a pseudogene. The CDR3 sequence is 20 residues long. The chain's CDR3 is CTSSQSSTSGGLQRTDTQYF. The DNA for the CDR3 is TGCACCAGCAGCCAGTCCTCGACTAGCGGGGGTCTTCAGAGGACAGATACGCAGTATTTT.

The chain is built from TRBV12-3 or TRBV12-4 and TRBJ1-1, with a possible D match to TRBD1 (6 bases). The CDR3 spans 12 residues. The V gene lost 1 base and the J gene lost 7 bases, with 7 bases spanning the gap. The CDR3 region has the DNA TGTGCCAGCAGTTTAGGAGGGGGTGAAGCTTTCTTT. Protein sequence: CASSLGGGEAFF.

The gene calls are TRBV20-1 and TRBJ2-5; D ambiguous. Trimming removed 3 bases at V and 5 bases at J, with 7 bases between. The CDR3 length is 11 residues. The V gene's germline CDR1 is DFQATT and CDR2 SNEGSKA (reference sequence). The CDR3 spells CSARSTETQYF. The CDR3 DNA follows: TGCAGTGCTAGGAGCACTGAGACCCAGTACTTC.

The chain uses TRBV7-2 and TRBJ1-2; a possible D gene is TRBD1 (5 bases). The CDR3 length is 16 residues. CDR1 is SGHTA, CDR2 FQGNSA, per germline. V was clipped by 5 bases and J by 0 bases, with 16 bases between them. The DNA of the CDR3 is TGTGCCAGCAGCATCGGCGGCAGGGTCGCTAACTATGGCTACACCTTC. This gives the protein CASSIGGRVANYGYTF.

In its sample, this clonotype was seen a few times. This chain connects TRBV20-1 to TRBJ1-2; no clear D gene. V was trimmed by 5 bases and J by 8 bases, leaving 15 bases between them. This CDR3 comprises 12 residues. CDR1 is DFQATT and CDR2 is SNEGSKA in the germline V gene (reference sequence). The chain's CDR3 is CSAQIPAAGYTF. Here the CDR3 DNA reads TGCAGTGCTCAAATCCCAGCAGCAGGCTACACCTTC.

This clonotype was detected only a few times. This chain connects TRBV18 to TRBJ1-5; D call uncertain. V was shortened by 6 bases and J by 9 bases, with 9 bases between the two germline ends. This CDR3 spans 11 amino acids. Per the germline V gene, CDR1 is KGHSH and CDR2 is LQKENI. In DNA form, the CDR3 reads TGTGCCAGCTCTAATAGCGGGCCCCAGCATTTT. The encoded protein is CASSNSGPQHF.

This clonotype rates as medium-sized. The chain joins TRBV15 to TRBJ1-5; maybe TRBD1 (5 bases). Per the germline V gene, CDR1 is LNHNV and CDR2 is YYDKDF (reference sequence). V shed 0 bases and J shed 7 bases, with 13 bases lying between them. This CDR3 is built from 15 residues. CDR3 coding DNA: TGTGCCACCAGCAGAGAGGGGGGAGTAGAGCAGCCCCAGCATTTT. As protein: CATSREGGVEQPQHF. Full variable domain (missing parts from reference TRBV15 and TRBJ1-5): DAMVIQNPRYQVTQFGKPVTLSCSQTLNHNVMYWYQQKSSQAPKLLFHYYDKDFNNEADTPDNFQSRRPNTSFCFLDIRSPGLGDTAMYLCATSREGGVEQPQHFGDGTRLSIL.

This chain joins TRBV18 and TRBJ1-5, with D perhaps TRBD1 (5 bases). Germline V CDR1 and CDR2: KGHSH, LQKENI. V lost 6 bases to trimming and J lost 3 bases, with 12 bases between them. The CDR3 extends over 14 amino acids. CDR3 protein: CASSNGQNNQPQHF. For the CDR3, the DNA is TGTGCCAGCTCGAATGGACAAAACAATCAGCCCCAGCATTTT.

Remarks on this clonotype: A far larger clone differs by one base, so this is likely a read error. The genes are TRBV6-4 and TRBJ2-5; D might be TRBD1 (5 bases). Trimming cost V 11 bases and J 4 bases, with 17 bases left between them. Germline CDR1 MRHNA, CDR2 SNTAGT. The CDR3 extends over 13 amino acids. The CDR3 DNA reads as TGTGCCGGCAAGGGGATGGGGTTAGAGACCCAGTACTTC. It specifies CAGKGMGLETQYF.

The V gene is TRBV11-2, the J gene TRBJ2-7; D remains unclear. Germline V lookup: CDR1 SGHAT, CDR2 FQNNGV. The CDR3 runs 13 residues. The V gene lost 4 bases and the J gene lost 2 bases, with 9 bases spanning the gap. CDR3 sequence reads: CASSSVGPYEQYF. In nucleotides, the CDR3 is TGTGCCAGCAGCTCGGTGGGCCCCTACGAGCAGTACTTC.

The genes are TRBV6-1 and TRBJ2-5; a weak D match, TRBD2 (6 bases). Germline CDR1 MNHNS, CDR2 SASEGT. V lost 7 bases and J lost 5, with 17 bases in between. The CDR3 has 14 residues. The CDR3 region has the DNA TGTGCCAGCACCTACAAGGGCCGGGGGGAGACCCAGTACTTC. The encoded protein is CASTYKGRGETQYF.

The gene calls are TRBV7-2 and TRBJ1-5, with 10 bases fitting TRBD1. CDR1 SGHTA and CDR2 FQGNSA come from the germline V gene. The CDR3 has 14 amino acids. J was trimmed by 9 bases and V by 5 bases; bases with no gene match: 7. The CDR3 sequence: CASSQDRGRWPQHF. Here the CDR3 DNA reads TGTGCCAGCAGCCAGGACAGGGGGAGGTGGCCCCAGCATTTT.

This clonotype turned up a few times. The chain recombines TRBV6-1 with TRBJ1-1; D not resolved. Germline CDR1 MNHNS, CDR2 SASEGT. Deletions cut 5 bases from V and 5 bases from J, with 6 bases between. This CDR3 spans 11 amino acids. The CDR3 DNA sequence: TGTGCCAGCAGTACGAGGACTGAAGCTTTCTTT. It yields the protein CASSTRTEAFF.

The rearrangement uses TRBV9 and TRBJ1-5, with D tentatively TRBD1 (5 bases). The V gene lost 7 bases and the J gene lost 4 bases, with 18 bases spanning the gap. The CDR3 contains 15 residues. CDR1 is SGDLS, CDR2 YYNGEE, per germline. CDR3 sequence (DNA): TGTGCCAGCCCACCGAACATATCAGGGAATCAGCCCCAGCATTTT. Its protein product is CASPPNISGNQPQHF.

About this clonotype itself: Germline and junction disagree at one end, which may indicate a read error. The chain recombines TRBV28 with TRBJ1-1; TRBD1 agrees at 7 bases. From germline, CDR1 is MDHEN and CDR2 SYDVKM. The CDR3 extends over 15 amino acids. CDR3 in amino acids: CASSVAQGQGTEVFF. The DNA for the CDR3 is TGTGCCAGCAGTGTAGCACAGGGGCAGGGAACTGAAGTTTTCTTT.

This sequence joins TRBV6-1 and TRBJ1-2; no clear D. The germline V and J ends were trimmed by 6 bases and 5 bases, with 10 bases remaining between them. The CDR3 spans 12 residues. Germline loops: CDR1 MNHNS, CDR2 SASEGT. The CDR3 loop is CASRGQEYGYTF. DNA of the CDR3: TGTGCCAGCAGAGGGCAGGAATATGGCTACACCTTC.

This chain links TRBV7-2 with TRBJ1-1; D perhaps matches TRBD1 (5 bases). CDR1 SGHTA and CDR2 FQGNSA come from the germline V gene. The CDR3 covers 15 residues. Trimming pared 2 bases from V and 8 bases from J, leaving 18 bases between. The chain's CDR3 is CASSLYPQARAEAFF. The CDR3 DNA follows: TGTGCCAGCAGCTTATATCCACAGGCGCGTGCGGAAGCTTTCTTT.

J is TRBJ1-6 and V is TRBV7-2; D perhaps matches TRBD1 (5 bases). This CDR3 region has 14 residues. CDR1 is SGHTA, CDR2 FQGNSA, per germline. The V end lost 5 bases, the J end lost 5 bases, and 10 bases lay between the germline ends. The CDR3 protein is CASSARQNNSPLHF. DNA for the CDR3: TGTGCCAGCAGCGCCAGACAGAATAATTCACCCCTCCACTTT.

The V and J genes are TRBV7-6 and TRBJ1-5; the D is unclear. Per germline, CDR1 SGHVS and CDR2 FNYEAQ. This CDR3 is built from 15 residues. V gave up 1 base and J gave up 0 bases, with 7 bases separating them. The CDR3 here is CASSLDKGSNQPQHF. As DNA, the CDR3 is TGTGCCAGCAGCTTAGACAAGGGTAGCAATCAGCCCCAGCATTTT.

The V and J genes are TRBV20-1 and TRBJ1-2; D ambiguous. V lost 3 bases, J lost 7 bases, and 15 bases lay in between. The CDR3 totals 13 residues. The germline V gene has CDR1 DFQATT and CDR2 SNEGSKA (reference sequence). CDR3 sequence: CSASLGLMGGYTF. Written as DNA, the CDR3 is TGCAGTGCTAGCCTAGGGTTGATGGGTGGCTACACCTTC.

The chain couples TRBV6-1 to TRBJ2-5; 8 bases are a match to TRBD2. The CDR3 has 15 residues. Per germline, CDR1 MNHNS and CDR2 SASEGT. V was pared by 5 bases and J by 3 bases, with 8 bases of the junction left unmatched. The CDR3 sequence is CASSRSGGREETQYF. Written as DNA, the CDR3 is TGTGCCAGCAGTAGGTCGGGGGGGCGAGAAGAGACCCAGTACTTC.

This rearrangement joins TRBV20-1 to TRBJ1-5; TRBD1 matches 8 bases. Trimming cost V 5 bases and J 7 bases; bases outside gene matches: 7. Per germline, CDR1 DFQATT and CDR2 SNEGSKA (reference sequence). This CDR3 spans 13 amino acids. CDR3 nucleotides: TGCAGTGCTGTGGGACAGGTCAACCAGCCCCAGCATTTT. It is translated as CSAVGQVNQPQHF.